The next 3 T cell receptor beta chains were all read from a single sample in a study of spatial heterogeneity in lung cancer. TCRdb analysed the 5' RACE reads with MiXCR anew, one entry per CDR3 protein. The sample records roughly 72,000 distinct CDR3 sequences, around 9.3% being singletons. Time point indicated: blood at routine non-recurrence follow-up after resection. Sequenced here: PBMCs, sampled at follow-up. All receptors come from a female donor with early-stage non-small cell lung cancer.

This clonotype was seen many times. The chain employs TRBV10-1 and TRBJ2-3; TRBD2 agrees at 7 bases. CDR1 WNHNN and CDR2 SYGVQD come from the germline V gene (reference sequence). The CDR3 is made up of 14 amino acids. Unmatched junction bases numbered 6, after V lost 6 bases and J lost 3 bases. CDR3 amino acids: CASSLTSLTDTQYF. The CDR3 DNA reads TGCGCCAGCAGCCTGACTAGCCTGACAGATACGCAGTATTTT.

This clonotype was observed at least ten times. The rearrangement links TRBV7-9 to TRBJ2-7; D not resolved. In germline, CDR1 is SEHNR, CDR2 FQNEAQ (reference sequence). Trimming stripped 0 bases from V and 3 bases from J, with 6 bases between. The CDR3 sequence is 13 residues long. CDR3 sequence reads: CASSLAGNYEQYF. CDR3 DNA: TGTGCCAGCAGCTTAGCAGGGAACTACGAGCAGTACTTC.

This clonotype was observed many times. The chain carries TRBV27 and TRBJ2-7, with D tentatively TRBD2 (5 bases). This CDR3 contains 14 residues. CDR1 and CDR2 from the germline V gene are MNHEY and SMNVEV (reference sequence). Between the trimmed V and J ends, which lost 2 bases and 4 bases, there was a span of 12 bases. The CDR3 nucleotides are TGTGCCAGCAGTTTAACCGGGATGCTTTACGAGCAGTACTTC. This encodes CASSLTGMLYEQYF.